The present T cell receptor beta chain was sequenced within a study of blood T cell repertoires in COVID-19. Study information: The analysed material was cDNA or gDNA that came from T cells, B-cell-depleted T cells, or PBMCs.

Assay used: immunoSEQ multiplex PCR; TCRdb lists only in-frame clones, some missing. This table has roughly 380,000 clones, roughly 86% appearing once. Participants were aged about 18 to 89 years from about 25 US areas. Researchers sorted participants into cohorts using their self-reported clinical history. V dropped 4 bases and J dropped 0; count of bases not matched to a gene: 7. Germline V gene sequence: CDR1 SQVTM, CDR2 ANQGSEA. CDR3 length: 15 residues. This receptor was taken from a young man who had recovered from COVID-19. Sequenced input: PBMCs or T cells enriched from blood (not recorded which). The rearrangement links TRBV29-1 to TRBJ2-3; 7 bases map to TRBD1. The chain's CDR3 is CSVGGQFLSTDTQYF. The CDR3 DNA reads TGCAGCGTTGGGGGACAGTTCCTTAGCACAGATACGCAGTATTTT.